The T cell receptor beta chain described here comes from a study of STAT3 mutations in large granular lymphocyte leukemia. Points from the study as a whole: At least one immunodominant TCR beta clonotype appeared in every T-cell large granular lymphocyte leukemia patient.

Per germline, CDR1 MNHNS and CDR2 SASEGT. The CDR3 totals 16 residues. Unmatched junction bases numbered 8, after V lost 2 bases and J lost 5 bases. This clone has just one count. The antigen remains unidentified. The assay was immunoSEQ multiplex PCR, and TCRdb's table has in-frame clones only and misses some. The data hold approximately 11,000 clones, with 65% to 90% observed a single time. Sample: peripheral blood mononuclear cells. This receptor was taken from an elderly man with T-cell large granular lymphocyte leukemia. Some clones in this sample may be carry-over from other donors' samples. The rearrangement joins TRBV6-1 to TRBJ1-5, with TRBD1 matching 8 bases. The CDR3 DNA sequence: TGTGCCAGCAGTGAATTGGCAGGGGGCGCCTATCAGCCCCAGCATTTT. Its translation: CASSELAGGAYQPQHF.